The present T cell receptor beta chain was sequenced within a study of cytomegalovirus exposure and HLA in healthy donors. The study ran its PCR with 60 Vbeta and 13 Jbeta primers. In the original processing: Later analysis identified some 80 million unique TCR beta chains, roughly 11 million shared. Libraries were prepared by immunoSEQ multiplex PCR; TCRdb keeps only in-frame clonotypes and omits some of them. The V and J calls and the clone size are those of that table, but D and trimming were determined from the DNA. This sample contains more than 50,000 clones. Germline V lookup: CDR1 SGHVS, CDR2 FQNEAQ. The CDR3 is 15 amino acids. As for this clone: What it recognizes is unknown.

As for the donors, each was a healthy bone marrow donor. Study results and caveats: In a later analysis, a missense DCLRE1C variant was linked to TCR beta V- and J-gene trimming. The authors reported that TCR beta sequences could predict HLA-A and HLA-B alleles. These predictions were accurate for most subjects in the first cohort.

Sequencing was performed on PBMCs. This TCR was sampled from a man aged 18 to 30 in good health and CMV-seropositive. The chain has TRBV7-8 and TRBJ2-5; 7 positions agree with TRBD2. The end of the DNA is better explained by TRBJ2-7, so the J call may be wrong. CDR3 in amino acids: CASSLSLAEGYEQYF. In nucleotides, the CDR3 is TGTGCCAGCAGCTTAAGTCTAGCGGAGGGCTACGAGCAGTACTTC.